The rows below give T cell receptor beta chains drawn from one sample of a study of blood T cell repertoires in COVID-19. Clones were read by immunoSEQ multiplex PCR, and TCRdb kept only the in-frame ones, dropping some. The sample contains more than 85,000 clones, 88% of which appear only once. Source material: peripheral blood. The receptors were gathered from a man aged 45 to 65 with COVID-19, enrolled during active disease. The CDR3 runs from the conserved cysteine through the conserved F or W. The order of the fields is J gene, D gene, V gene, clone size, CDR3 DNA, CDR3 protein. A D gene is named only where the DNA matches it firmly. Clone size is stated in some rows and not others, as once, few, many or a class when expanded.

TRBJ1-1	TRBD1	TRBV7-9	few	TGTGCCAGCAGCTTGGTGGACAGGGGTAGCACTGAAGCTTTCTTT	CASSLVDRGSTEAFF
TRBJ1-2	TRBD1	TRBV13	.	TGTGCCAGCAGCTTAGGGGGGACAGTCTATGGCTACACCTTC	CASSLGGTVYGYTF
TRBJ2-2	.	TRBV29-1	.	TGCAGCGTTCGGCGGGGAGGAAACACCGGGGAGCTGTTTTTT	CSVRRGGNTGELFF
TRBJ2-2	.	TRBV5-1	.	TGCGCCAGCAGACCGGTCTCAGGGAACACCGGGGAGCTGTTTTTT	CASRPVSGNTGELFF
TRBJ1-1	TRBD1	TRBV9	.	TGTGCCAGCAGCGGGAGAGAGACAGGGGCGAACACTGAAGCTTTCTTT	CASSGRETGANTEAFF
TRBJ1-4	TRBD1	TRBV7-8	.	TGTGCCAGCAGCCTTAACAGGGGAAGTCGAGAAAAACTGTTTTTT	CASSLNRGSREKLFF
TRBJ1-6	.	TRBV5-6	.	TGTGCCAGCAGCTTGGCCCCGACAGTCTATAATTCACCCCTCCACTTT	CASSLAPTVYNSPLHF
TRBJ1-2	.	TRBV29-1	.	TGCAGCGTTGTAGCGGGGGGGTCTAACTATGGCTACACCTTC	CSVVAGGSNYGYTF
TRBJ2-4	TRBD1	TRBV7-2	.	TGTGCCAGCAGCCCACGACAGGGGACTGGCGTCTTAGCCAAAAACATTCAGTACTTC	CASSPRQGTGVLAKNIQYF
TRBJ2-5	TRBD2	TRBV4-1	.	TGCGCCAGCAGCCCCCGGACTAGCGGGGGATTAGGAGAGACCCAGTACTTC	CASSPRTSGGLGETQYF
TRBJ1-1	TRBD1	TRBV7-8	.	TGTGCCAGCAGCGTTCGACAGGGCGTTAACACTGAAGCTTTCTTT	CASSVRQGVNTEAFF
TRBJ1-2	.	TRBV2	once	TGTGCCAGCATCTTAGACAGCCTTAACTATGGCTACACCTTC	CASILDSLNYGYTF
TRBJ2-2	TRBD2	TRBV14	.	TGTGCCAGCAGCCAAGATTTCAGACTAGCTGAGGCCGGGGAGCTGTTTTTT	CASSQDFRLAEAGELFF
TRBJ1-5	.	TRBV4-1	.	TGCGCCAGCAGCTCGCGGGGACTGGACAATCAGCCCCAGCATTTT	CASSSRGLDNQPQHF
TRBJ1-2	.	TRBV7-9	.	TGTGCCAGCAGCATTCTAACTAACTATGGCTACACCTTC	CASSILTNYGYTF
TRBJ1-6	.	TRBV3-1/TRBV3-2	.	TGTGCCAGCAGCCAAGAGGGTAATGGACAAATTAAAGATAATTCACCCCTCCACTTT	CASSQEGNGQIKDNSPLHF
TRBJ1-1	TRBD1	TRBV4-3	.	TGCGCCAGCAGCCTCGACAGGGTGAACACTGAAGCTTTCTTT	CASSLDRVNTEAFF
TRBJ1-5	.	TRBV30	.	TGTGCCTGGAGTGAAGGGGCGTCTCCGCCCCAGCATTTT	CAWSEGASPPQHF
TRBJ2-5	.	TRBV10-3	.	TGTGCCATCAGTGAGTCCGGGGGATTAGGGGAGACCCAGTACTTC	CAISESGGLGETQYF
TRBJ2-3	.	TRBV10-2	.	TGCGCCAGCAGTGAGGCAGCAGGTGGGGATACGCAGTATTTT	CASSEAAGGDTQYF
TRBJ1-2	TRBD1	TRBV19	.	TGTGCCAGTAGTCCACAGACCAGACAGGGGTCAAACTATGGCTACACCTTC	CASSPQTRQGSNYGYTF
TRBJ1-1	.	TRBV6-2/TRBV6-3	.	TGTGCCAGCAGTTACCTCGGGAGTACTGAAGCTTTCTTT	CASSYLGSTEAFF
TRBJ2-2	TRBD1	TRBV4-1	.	TGCGCCAGCAGCCAAGGGACAGGGTTTGGCGGGGAGCTGTTTTTT	CASSQGTGFGGELFF
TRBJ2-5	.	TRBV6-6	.	TGTGCCAGCAGTTACACGGGTGAGACCCAGTACTTC	CASSYTGETQYF
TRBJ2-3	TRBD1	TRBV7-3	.	TGTGCCAGCAGCTCACAGGGGGCCTCGGCAGATACGCAGTATTTT	CASSSQGASADTQYF
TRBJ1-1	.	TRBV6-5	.	TGTGCCAGCGCCAGGGGTGGCACTGAAGCTTTCTTT	CASARGGTEAFF
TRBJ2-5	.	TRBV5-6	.	TGTGCCAGCACCCTCGGGGTGGAAGAGACCCAGTACTTC	CASTLGVEETQYF
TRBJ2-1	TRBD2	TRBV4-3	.	TGCGCCAGCAGCCAAGGGCTTTCGGGGGGGACCTACAATGAGCAGTTCTTC	CASSQGLSGGTYNEQFF